These 8 T cell receptor beta chains originate from one sample sequenced in a study of naive and memory T cell subsets (dated by TCRdb to the late 2010s). Whole blood analysis involved drawing roughly 2.5 ml of peripheral blood from adult healthy volunteers into Tempus tubes and then extracting RNA following the manufacturer's instructions. Preparation of the library involved 5' RACE. The instrument was an Illumina MiSeq. For the blood and skin samples, reverse transcription of TCR RNA was done with SuperScript IV along with alpha and beta constant region primers. TCRdb passed the public sequencing reads through fastp at Q25 and MiXCR, retaining productive beta sequences. Entries are consolidated by CDR3 protein sequence, retaining the most common genes and DNA. Within this sample are approximately 22,000 distinct CDR3 sequences, with 4% to 4.5% of them counted one time only. Of the sample, 7.8% is held by the ten largest clones.

Receptors were obtained from a male donor in good health.

With respect to this clonotype: Given a much more abundant clone one base away, this may be a read error. The rearrangement uses TRBV11-2 and TRBJ1-3; D unresolved. V was clipped by 4 bases and J by 3 bases, with 1 base between them. The germline V gene encodes CDR1 SGHAT and CDR2 FQNNGV. The CDR3 has 11 residues. The CDR3 loop reads CASSCGNTIYF. As DNA, the CDR3 is TGTGCCAGCAGCTGTGGAAACACCATATATTTT.

This clonotype was seen repeatedly, ten times or more. The chain employs TRBV19 and TRBJ2-1; 10 bases match TRBD2. The germline V gene encodes CDR1 LNHDA and CDR2 SQIVND (reference sequence). The junction had 5 bases not matched to a gene; V was cut back by 3 bases and J by 3 bases. This CDR3 spans 16 amino acids. CDR3 coding DNA: TGTGCCAGTAGTATGGGCGGACTAGCGGTCTACAATGAGCAGTTCTTC. This codes for CASSMGGLAVYNEQFF.

This clonotype was observed at least ten times. The rearrangement links TRBV4-1 to TRBJ2-1, with TRBD2 identical over 7 bases. This CDR3 is 16 amino acids long. From germline, CDR1 is MGHRA and CDR2 YSYEKL. The ends lost 3 bases at V and 9 bases at J; junction bases unmatched: 14. The CDR3 DNA sequence: TGCGCCAGCAGCCAGGCGTACGGGGGGTCCTTCGGTGAGCAGTTCTTC. This translates into CASSQAYGGSFGEQFF.

This clonotype was counted ten times or more. The gene calls are TRBV5-4 and TRBJ2-1; 7 nucleotides align to TRBD2. J lost 3 bases, V lost 0 bases, and 12 bases had no gene match. Germline-derived CDR1 and CDR2 are SGHNT and YYREEE (reference sequence). This CDR3 is 18 amino acids long. CDR3 region: CASSLARDGGTNYNEQFF. The CDR3 nucleotides read TGTGCCAGCAGCTTGGCAAGGGATGGGGGGACTAACTACAATGAGCAGTTCTTC. The whole variable domain, remainder taken from reference TRBV5-4 and TRBJ2-1, is ETGVTQSPTHLIKTRGQQVTLRCSSQSGHNTVSWYQQALGQGPQFIFQYYREEENGRGNFPPRFSGLQFPNYSSELNVNALELDDSALYLCASSLARDGGTNYNEQFFGPGTRLTVL.

This clonotype was seen repeatedly, ten times or more. The rearrangement joins TRBV28 to TRBJ2-3; weak D call: TRBD1 (6 bases). Germline V lookup: CDR1 MDHEN, CDR2 SYDVKM. V dropped 2 bases and J dropped 8 bases, with 17 bases sitting between them. CDR3 size: 15 residues. In DNA form, the CDR3 reads TGTGCCAGCAGTTTACGTCAGGGGCCCATCTTTACGCAGTATTTT. Protein sequence: CASSLRQGPIFTQYF.

Ten or more counts support this clonotype. This rearrangement joins TRBV9 to TRBJ2-1; TRBD2 is a possible D gene (5 bases). With 4 bases removed from V and 4 bases from J, the gap between germline ends came to 15 bases. The CDR3 is 15 amino acids. Germline V lookup: CDR1 SGDLS, CDR2 YYNGEE. The CDR3 DNA reads as TGTGCCAGCAGCCCCCGGGGAAACCCTTACAATGAGCAGTTCTTC. It specifies CASSPRGNPYNEQFF.

By share, this clonotype counts as medium-sized (0.01 to 0.1%). The chain has TRBV11-3 and TRBJ2-5; 10 positions match TRBD1. The CDR3 length is 14 residues. The J segment lost 5 bases and the V segment lost 5 bases, leaving 5 bases of the junction unmatched. The germline V gene has CDR1 SGHNT and CDR2 YENEEA. The CDR3 reads CASSPGQGWETQYF. The CDR3 DNA reads as TGTGCCAGCAGCCCGGGACAGGGGTGGGAGACCCAGTACTTC.

This clonotype was recorded many times. J is TRBJ2-7 and V is TRBV10-3; D gene uncertain. The CDR3 sequence is 13 residues long. V lost 5 bases and J lost 0, with 8 bases in between. Germline assignment: CDR1 ENHRY and CDR2 SYGVKD. The CDR3 region has the DNA TGTGCCATCAGTTTGGCCACCTCCTACGAGCAGTACTTC. Protein: CAISLATSYEQYF.